The 32 T cell receptor beta chains below all came from one sample that was sequenced in a study of shared clonotypes between healthy human individuals. TCRdb's copy holds only in-frame clones and misses some; the assay was immunoSEQ multiplex PCR. The repertoire has approximately 2.3 million clones, over 85% of them found once; the top ten carry 0.39%. Sequenced material: naive CD4+ T cells from PBMCs. The subset is: CD45RA+ positively selected. The receptors derive from a young man in good health. Some clones in this sample may be carry-over from other donors' samples.

The V gene is TRBV27, the J gene TRBJ2-1, with D possibly being TRBD1 (5 bases). CDR1 MNHEY and CDR2 SMNVEV come from the germline V gene (reference sequence). Trimming took 3 bases from V and 2 from J, leaving 11 bases between them. The length of the CDR3 is 15 residues. The CDR3 sequence: CASSFGQGPYNEQFF. The CDR3 region has the DNA TGTGCCAGCAGTTTCGGGCAGGGCCCCTACAATGAGCAGTTCTTC.

The rearrangement joins TRBV7-9 to TRBJ1-5, with D tentatively TRBD1 (6 bases). Trimming pared 5 bases from V and 4 bases from J, leaving 12 bases between. The CDR3 loop spans 14 amino acids. The germline CDR1 and CDR2 sequences are SEHNR and FQNEAQ (reference sequence). Written as DNA, the CDR3 is TGTGCCAGCAGCCAGACGGGGGCGAATCAGCCCCAGCATTTT. Its protein product is CASSQTGANQPQHF.

The chain carries TRBV29-1 and TRBJ2-3, with 8 bases aligning to TRBD1. CDR3 length: 14 residues. The germline V gene encodes CDR1 SQVTM and CDR2 ANQGSEA. The V segment lost 1 base and the J segment 4 bases; nucleotides outside the gene matches: 4. The CDR3 is CSVEGGRGPDTQYF. The CDR3, as DNA: TGCAGCGTTGAAGGTGGCAGGGGGCCAGATACGCAGTATTTT.

This chain uses TRBV5-6 with TRBJ2-2; TRBD2 might be the D (6 bases). CDR1 is SGHDT and CDR2 is YYEEEE in the germline V gene. The CDR3 is 13 residues long. V lost 5 bases, J lost 1 base, and 6 bases lay in between. As DNA, the CDR3 is TGTGCCAGCAGTAGCGGGAACACCGGGGAGCTGTTTTTT. It encodes CASSSGNTGELFF.

In this sample, this clone turned up once. The V call is TRBV30, the J call TRBJ1-4; D ambiguous. This CDR3 is built from 13 residues. Trimming removed 3 bases at V and 3 bases at J, with 8 bases between. Germline V gene lookup returns CDR1 GTSNPN and CDR2 SVGIG (reference sequence). The CDR3 reads CAWRLGPNEKLFF. CDR3 nucleotide sequence: TGTGCCTGGAGGTTAGGGCCTAATGAAAAACTGTTTTTT.

The chain employs TRBV10-3 and TRBJ1-1, with D possibly being TRBD1 (5 bases). CDR3 length equals 16 residues. Per germline, CDR1 ENHRY and CDR2 SYGVKD. V lost 5 bases to trimming and J lost 1 base, with 17 bases between them. CDR3 DNA: TGTGCCATCAGTCTGGGGGTGGGTCGGACGAACACTGAAGCTTTCTTT. Protein product: CAISLGVGRTNTEAFF.

V and J are TRBV6-6 and TRBJ2-5; TRBD1 might be the D (8 bases). Germline lookup yields CDR1 MNHNY and CDR2 SVGAGI (reference sequence). Trimming shortened V by 6 bases and J by 7 bases, and 12 bases separated the two germline ends. This CDR3 has 12 amino acids. Written as DNA, the CDR3 is TGTGCCAGCAGCAACAGGGGGGGGACCCAGTACTTC. Translation: CASSNRGGTQYF.

The chain has TRBV27 and TRBJ2-7; D is tentatively TRBD1 or TRBD2 (7 bases each). The germline CDR1 and CDR2 sequences are MNHEY and SMNVEV (reference sequence). The CDR3 contains 16 residues. Trimming stripped 5 bases from V and 5 bases from J, with 22 bases between. CDR3 loop: CASSLITQGGIDEQYF. The CDR3 DNA sequence: TGTGCCAGCAGTCTTATTACTCAGGGGGGGATTGACGAGCAGTACTTC.

The V call is TRBV28, the J call TRBJ2-2; TRBD1 agrees at 10 bases. V gave up 2 bases and J gave up 5 bases; unmatched junction bases: 11. The CDR3 consists of 18 residues. The germline V gene encodes CDR1 MDHEN and CDR2 SYDVKM. CDR3 coding DNA: TGTGCCAGCAGTTTAGAGGTGGTTGGGACAGGGGAGACCGGGGAGCTGTTTTTT. Amino acids: CASSLEVVGTGETGELFF.

This clone was recorded once. V and J are TRBV9 and TRBJ2-1; 10 bases map to TRBD2. This CDR3 comprises 16 residues. Germline loops: CDR1 SGDLS, CDR2 YYNGEE. V gave up 4 bases and J gave up 5 bases; unmatched junction bases: 9. CDR3 in DNA: TGTGCCAGCAGCTCAACCAGGACTAGCGGTGACAATGAGCAGTTCTTC. Translated: CASSSTRTSGDNEQFF.

The CDR3 coding sequence is TGTGCCAGCAGCCAAACCTATGGCTACACCTTC. It translates to CASSQTYGYTF. This sequence joins TRBV6-6 and TRBJ1-2; D remains unclear. Trimming cost V 6 bases and J 4 bases, with 6 bases left between them. The germline gives CDR1 MNHNY, CDR2 SVGAGI (reference sequence). This CDR3 region has 11 residues.

This chain links TRBV15 with TRBJ2-1; 16 bases fit TRBD2. V was pared by 4 bases and J by 2 bases, with 8 bases of the junction left unmatched. The germline CDR1 and CDR2 sequences are LNHNV and YYDKDF (reference sequence). CDR3 length: 19 amino acids. CDR3 residues: CATSKSGLAGGYTYNEQFF. DNA for the CDR3: TGTGCCACCAGCAAGTCGGGACTAGCGGGAGGGTACACCTACAATGAGCAGTTCTTC.

This chain uses TRBV5-1 with TRBJ1-2, with 7 bases matching TRBD1. Germline assignment: CDR1 SGHRS and CDR2 YFSETQ. This CDR3 comprises 14 residues. Trimming removed 8 bases from V and 7 bases from J; junction bases left unmatched: 14. The CDR3 loop reads CASSPETGAFGYTF. CDR3 in DNA: TGCGCCAGTTCCCCAGAAACAGGGGCATTTGGCTACACCTTC. Drawing the rest from reference TRBV5-1 and TRBJ1-2, the complete variable domain is KAGVTQTPRYLIKTRGQQVTLSCSPISGHRSVSWYQQTPGQGLQFLFEYFSETQRNKGNFPGRFSGRQFSNSRSEMNVSTLELGDSALYLCASSPETGAFGYTFGSGTRLTVV.

The chain joins TRBV9 to TRBJ2-6; no clear D gene. CDR1 is SGDLS and CDR2 is YYNGEE in the germline V gene. V lost 0 bases and J 0 bases, leaving 16 bases between the germline ends. This CDR3 contains 19 residues. The CDR3 reads CASSVGLVSLSSGANVLTF. Here the CDR3 DNA reads TGTGCCAGCAGCGTAGGGTTGGTTTCCCTGAGCTCTGGGGCCAACGTCCTGACTTTC.

The rearrangement links TRBV7-7 to TRBJ2-5, with unresolved D. V lost 10 bases and J lost 5, with 20 bases in between. Germline V CDR1 and CDR2: SSHAT, FNYEAQ (reference sequence). CDR3 size: 14 residues. The CDR3 DNA reads TGTGCCACCCAAGGAGTGGGTGCCCGGGAGACCCAGTACTTC. Protein product: CATQGVGARETQYF. Full variable domain (outside the CDR3, taken from reference TRBV7-7 and TRBJ2-5): GAGVSQSPRYKVTKRGQDVTLRCDPISSHATLYWYQQALGQGPEFLTYFNYEAQPDKSGLPSDRFSAERPEGSISTLTIQRTEQRDSAMYRCATQGVGARETQYFGPGTRLLVL.

This clone was seen only once. This chain uses TRBV27 with TRBJ2-7, with TRBD1 matching over 8 bases. Trimming took 10 bases from V and 3 from J; bases not matched to a gene: 11. CDR3 length: 14 residues. Germline lookup yields CDR1 MNHEY and CDR2 SMNVEV (reference sequence). As DNA, the CDR3 is TGTGCCAAACACCCCGCAGGGGGCATCTACGAGCAGTACTTC. This encodes CAKHPAGGIYEQYF.

The chain joins TRBV28 to TRBJ2-7, with 10 bases identical to TRBD2. Germline V gives CDR1 MDHEN, CDR2 SYDVKM. The length of the CDR3 is 19 residues. With 6 bases clipped from V and 2 bases from J, the junction kept 19 bases outside the gene matches. This CDR3 reads CASSPLILLAGVPPYEQYF. Written as DNA, the CDR3 is TGTGCCAGCAGCCCATTAATATTGCTAGCGGGAGTTCCCCCCTACGAGCAGTACTTC. The variable domain in full, completed from reference TRBV28 and TRBJ2-7, reads DVKVTQSSRYLVKRTGEKVFLECVQDMDHENMFWYRQDPGLGLRLIYFSYDVKMKEKGDIPEGYSVSREKKERFSLILESASTNQTSMYLCASSPLILLAGVPPYEQYFGPGTRLTVT.

The chain carries TRBV28 and TRBJ1-5; D is uncertain. CDR1 and CDR2 from the germline V gene are MDHEN and SYDVKM. V was pared by 1 base and J by 0 bases, with 4 bases between. The length of the CDR3 is 14 residues. This CDR3 is CASSLFHSNQPQHF. The CDR3, as DNA: TGTGCCAGCAGTTTATTTCATAGCAATCAGCCCCAGCATTTT.

The rearrangement links TRBV7-2 to TRBJ2-3; D perhaps matches TRBD2 (6 bases). CDR1 is SGHTA and CDR2 is FQGNSA in the germline V gene. Trimming shortened V by 5 bases and J by 4 bases, and 16 bases separated the two germline ends. The CDR3 length is 15 residues. The CDR3 bases are TGTGCCAGCAGCCCCCAGTGGGGGGAGGCAGATACGCAGTATTTT. It codes for CASSPQWGEADTQYF.

V gene TRBV28 combines with J gene TRBJ2-7; a weak D match, TRBD2 (6 bases). This CDR3 is 13 amino acids long. The V gene's germline CDR1 is MDHEN and CDR2 SYDVKM. V lost 2 bases and J 7 bases, leaving 12 bases between the germline ends. The CDR3 protein is CASSLRDWGEQYF. CDR3 sequence (DNA): TGTGCCAGCAGTTTAAGGGACTGGGGGGAGCAGTACTTC.

This chain connects TRBV18 to TRBJ1-4; TRBD1 matches at 11 bases. Germline V gene sequence: CDR1 KGHSH, CDR2 LQKENI. The V and J ends lost 1 base and 6 bases, in that order; junction bases with no gene match: 7. The CDR3 is made up of 17 amino acids. CDR3 nucleotide sequence: TGTGCCAGCTCACCACGGACAGGGGGCCGGGGGGATGAAAAACTGTTTTTT. The encoded protein is CASSPRTGGRGDEKLFF.

This chain uses TRBV5-1 with TRBJ2-3; 9 positions match TRBD1. CDR3 length equals 14 residues. CDR1 and CDR2 (germline): SGHRS, YFSETQ. V shed 4 bases, J shed 5 bases, and the junction held 5 bases outside the gene matches. CDR3 coding DNA: TGCGCCAGCAGCCCCGGGACAGGGAAAGATACGCAGTATTTT. Amino acids: CASSPGTGKDTQYF.

This rearrangement joins TRBV19 to TRBJ2-7; unclear D gene. Trimming shortened V by 2 bases and J by 5 bases, and 13 bases separated the two germline ends. Germline V gives CDR1 LNHDA, CDR2 SQIVND (reference sequence). The CDR3 totals 14 residues. In DNA form, the CDR3 reads TGTGCCAGTAGTATATATGTCGGGCTCGACGAGCAGTACTTC. Amino acid sequence: CASSIYVGLDEQYF.

CDR3 in amino acids: CASSSRRTDNYGYTF. The CDR3 nucleotides are TGTGCCAGCAGTTCCCGCCGGACAGATAACTATGGCTACACCTTC. The chain uses TRBV28 and TRBJ1-2, with TRBD1 as a possible D gene (6 bases). Germline loops: CDR1 MDHEN, CDR2 SYDVKM. This CDR3 spans 15 amino acids. Trimming stripped 4 bases from V and 1 base from J, with 13 bases between.

V is TRBV5-1 and J is TRBJ2-7, with TRBD1 as a possible D gene (5 bases). Germline V gene lookup returns CDR1 SGHRS and CDR2 YFSETQ. Trimming left V 4 bases short and J 2 bases short, with 13 bases between. The CDR3 sequence is 14 residues long. This chain's CDR3 is CASSTHDRAYEQYF. In nucleotides, the CDR3 is TGCGCCAGCAGCACACACGACAGAGCCTACGAGCAGTACTTC. The whole variable domain, remainder taken from reference TRBV5-1 and TRBJ2-7, is KAGVTQTPRYLIKTRGQQVTLSCSPISGHRSVSWYQQTPGQGLQFLFEYFSETQRNKGNFPGRFSGRQFSNSRSEMNVSTLELGDSALYLCASSTHDRAYEQYFGPGTRLTVT.

The chain is built from TRBV9 and TRBJ2-5; D call uncertain. The germline CDR1 and CDR2 sequences are SGDLS and YYNGEE. Trimming pared 0 bases from V and 9 bases from J, leaving 15 bases between. The CDR3 length is 14 residues. Here the CDR3 reads CASSVGALPAAQYF. The CDR3 DNA reads as TGTGCCAGCAGCGTAGGGGCACTCCCGGCGGCCCAGTACTTC.

This chain uses TRBV5-1 with TRBJ1-1, with 10 positions matching TRBD1. Trimming took 2 bases from V and 5 from J; bases not matched to a gene: 9. The V gene's germline CDR1 is SGHRS and CDR2 YFSETQ. This CDR3 spans 16 amino acids. CDR3 sequence reads: CASSLTGQGRVTEAFF. CDR3 nucleotides: TGCGCCAGCAGCTTAACGGGACAGGGGAGGGTAACTGAAGCTTTCTTT. The full variable domain, rest sourced from reference TRBV5-1 and TRBJ1-1, is KAGVTQTPRYLIKTRGQQVTLSCSPISGHRSVSWYQQTPGQGLQFLFEYFSETQRNKGNFPGRFSGRQFSNSRSEMNVSTLELGDSALYLCASSLTGQGRVTEAFFGQGTRLTVV.

The chain links TRBV5-4 to TRBJ2-7, with D uncertain. Germline lookup yields CDR1 SGHNT and CDR2 YYREEE (reference sequence). The CDR3 has 15 amino acids. Deletions cut 1 base from V and 5 bases from J, with 16 bases between. CDR3 nucleotides: TGTGCCAGCAGCTTGTGGTCCACCAAGGGCCACGAGCAGTACTTC. This gives the protein CASSLWSTKGHEQYF.

This clone was counted a few times. Here the CDR3 reads CASIPGNMNTEAFF. CDR3 nucleotides: TGTGCCAGCATCCCGGGAAACATGAACACTGAAGCTTTCTTT. The gene calls are TRBV2 and TRBJ1-1; the D is unclear. Trimming left V 7 bases short and J 0 bases short, with 12 bases between. The germline gives CDR1 SNHLY, CDR2 FYNNEI. The CDR3 covers 14 residues.

The chain carries TRBV28 and TRBJ2-3, with TRBD2 identical over 7 bases. This CDR3 has 16 residues. CDR1 is MDHEN, CDR2 SYDVKM, per germline. With V trimmed by 1 base and J by 1 base, 5 bases remained unmatched. The CDR3 nucleotides read TGTGCCAGCAGTTTATCTGGGCTAGCGGGCACAGATACGCAGTATTTT. It codes for CASSLSGLAGTDTQYF.

This chain links TRBV9 with TRBJ2-5; weak D call: TRBD1 (6 bases). This CDR3 is 15 amino acids long. Looked up from germline, CDR1 is SGDLS and CDR2 is YYNGEE. V was trimmed by 2 bases and J by 7 bases, leaving 18 bases between them. The CDR3, as DNA: TGTGCCAGCAGCGTTTTACAGGGTGCTAAAGCGACCCAGTACTTC. This sequence encodes CASSVLQGAKATQYF.

This sequence joins TRBV18 and TRBJ2-1, with D perhaps given as TRBD1 or TRBD2 (5 bases each). Germline V gene sequence: CDR1 KGHSH, CDR2 LQKENI. There are 16 residues in the CDR3. V dropped 6 bases and J dropped 0 bases, with 15 bases sitting between them. DNA of the CDR3: TGTGCCAGCTCCCTTGGGACCGAGAGCTCCTACAATGAGCAGTTCTTC. Amino acid sequence: CASSLGTESSYNEQFF.